Listed below are T cell receptor beta chains from one sample, sequenced in a study of CD4 T cells in relation to SARS-CoV-2 and coronaviruses. Their specific antigens are unknown. The method was immunoSEQ multiplex PCR; TCRdb's version includes in-frame clones alone and lacks a portion of them. The table lists some 30,000 clones, approximately 80% of them singletons. Sequenced sample: CD4+ T cells from PBMCs, cultured in vitro. The receptors derive from a human donor in good health. CDR3s include the opening cysteine and the closing phenylalanine or tryptophan. The order of the fields is D gene, J gene, V gene, clone size, CDR3 protein, CDR3 DNA. D genes are given only for firm matches. A clone size is listed for some rows: how often the clone was seen (once, few, many), or a class if it is expanded.

D gene: TRBD1
J gene: TRBJ1-2
V gene: TRBV5-4
clone size: -
CDR3 protein: CASSPGQNYGYTF
CDR3 DNA: TGTGCCAGCAGCCCGGGACAGAACTATGGCTACACCTTC

D gene: -
J gene: TRBJ2-1
V gene: TRBV19
clone size: -
CDR3 protein: CASSISSGPHNEQFF
CDR3 DNA: TGTGCCAGTAGTATCTCTTCGGGACCCCACAATGAGCAGTTCTTC

D gene: -
J gene: TRBJ1-2
V gene: TRBV6-6
clone size: -
CDR3 protein: CASLQTGTQLKGYTF
CDR3 DNA: TGTGCCAGCTTGCAAACCGGGACCCAGCTTAAGGGCTACACCTTC

D gene: -
J gene: TRBJ2-1
V gene: TRBV29-1
clone size: -
CDR3 protein: CSGRPGNEQFF
CDR3 DNA: TGCAGCGGGAGGCCGGGGAATGAGCAGTTCTTC

D gene: -
J gene: TRBJ2-7
V gene: TRBV7-6
clone size: -
CDR3 protein: CASSSRDHEQYF
CDR3 DNA: TGTGCCAGCAGCTCCAGGGACCACGAGCAGTACTTC

D gene: -
J gene: TRBJ1-2
V gene: TRBV6-6
clone size: few
CDR3 protein: CASSGTVDGYTF
CDR3 DNA: TGTGCCAGCTCCGGGACGGTCGATGGCTACACCTTC

D gene: TRBD2
J gene: TRBJ2-3
V gene: TRBV4-1
clone size: -
CDR3 protein: CASSQGASGTISTDTQYF
CDR3 DNA: TGCGCCAGCAGCCAAGGGGCTAGCGGGACTATTAGCACAGATACGCAGTATTTT

D gene: TRBD1
J gene: TRBJ2-5
V gene: TRBV14
clone size: -
CDR3 protein: CASSQDPLRGWETQYF
CDR3 DNA: TGTGCCAGCAGCCAAGACCCCCTCAGGGGGTGGGAGACCCAGTACTTC

D gene: -
J gene: TRBJ1-1
V gene: TRBV30
clone size: once
CDR3 protein: CAWRSNTEAFF
CDR3 DNA: TGTGCCTGGAGGTCCAACACTGAAGCTTTCTTT

D gene: -
J gene: TRBJ2-7
V gene: TRBV6-2/TRBV6-3
clone size: -
CDR3 protein: CASSLFNPTHEQYF
CDR3 DNA: TGTGCCAGCAGTCTCTTTAATCCTACGCACGAGCAGTACTTC

D gene: -
J gene: TRBJ1-1
V gene: TRBV5-3
clone size: -
CDR3 protein: CARSLVGGITEAFF
CDR3 DNA: TGTGCCAGAAGCTTGGTAGGGGGTATCACTGAAGCTTTCTTT

D gene: -
J gene: TRBJ2-7
V gene: TRBV5-6
clone size: -
CDR3 protein: CASSLGRPSSYEQYF
CDR3 DNA: TGTGCCAGCAGCTTGGGACGCCCGAGCTCCTACGAGCAGTACTTC

D gene: -
J gene: TRBJ1-5
V gene: TRBV19
clone size: -
CDR3 protein: CASSLEAGPNQPQHF
CDR3 DNA: TGTGCCAGTAGCCTAGAGGCAGGGCCCAATCAGCCCCAGCATTTT

D gene: TRBD2
J gene: TRBJ2-3
V gene: TRBV5-4
clone size: -
CDR3 protein: CASSFILAGGNTDTQYF
CDR3 DNA: TGTGCCAGCAGCTTTATCCTAGCGGGGGGGAACACAGATACGCAGTATTTT

D gene: TRBD1
J gene: TRBJ1-1
V gene: TRBV5-1
clone size: -
CDR3 protein: CASSLEGANTEAFF
CDR3 DNA: TGCGCCAGCAGCTTGGAGGGGGCAAACACTGAAGCTTTCTTT

D gene: -
J gene: TRBJ1-3
V gene: TRBV29-1
clone size: -
CDR3 protein: CSVGGTGNTIYF
CDR3 DNA: TGCAGCGTAGGGGGGACTGGAAACACCATATATTTT

D gene: TRBD1
J gene: TRBJ2-2
V gene: TRBV11-2
clone size: few
CDR3 protein: CASSLQGADTGELFF
CDR3 DNA: TGTGCCAGCAGTCTACAGGGGGCGGACACCGGGGAGCTGTTTTTT

D gene: -
J gene: TRBJ1-4
V gene: TRBV5-1
clone size: -
CDR3 protein: CASSLGATNEKLFF
CDR3 DNA: TGCGCCAGCAGCTTGGGGGCAACTAATGAAAAACTGTTTTTT

D gene: TRBD1
J gene: TRBJ2-7
V gene: TRBV6-2/TRBV6-3
clone size: -
CDR3 protein: CASSYSTGTLYEQYF
CDR3 DNA: TGTGCCAGCAGTTACTCGACAGGGACGCTCTACGAGCAGTACTTC

D gene: -
J gene: TRBJ1-2
V gene: TRBV3-1/TRBV3-2
clone size: -
CDR3 protein: CASSLRDNYGYTF
CDR3 DNA: TGTGCCAGCAGCCTCCGGGACAACTATGGCTACACCTTC

D gene: TRBD1
J gene: TRBJ1-1
V gene: TRBV3-1/TRBV3-2
clone size: few
CDR3 protein: CASSQVPGGTEAFF
CDR3 DNA: TGTGCCAGCAGCCAAGTTCCAGGGGGCACTGAAGCTTTCTTT

D gene: TRBD1
J gene: TRBJ1-2
V gene: TRBV13
clone size: -
CDR3 protein: CASNPGTGKVNGYTF
CDR3 DNA: TGTGCCAGCAACCCAGGGACAGGGAAGGTGAATGGCTACACCTTC

D gene: TRBD2
J gene: TRBJ2-7
V gene: TRBV4-3
clone size: -
CDR3 protein: CASSQDHLAGEFYEQYF
CDR3 DNA: TGCGCCAGCAGCCAAGATCATCTGGCGGGGGAGTTCTACGAGCAGTACTTC

D gene: -
J gene: TRBJ1-2
V gene: TRBV3-1/TRBV3-2
clone size: -
CDR3 protein: CASSRDGNYGYTF
CDR3 DNA: TGTGCCAGCAGCCGGGACGGCAACTATGGCTACACCTTC

D gene: -
J gene: TRBJ1-3
V gene: TRBV7-2
clone size: -
CDR3 protein: CAGQRAGNTIYF
CDR3 DNA: TGTGCCGGCCAGAGGGCGGGAAACACCATATATTTT

D gene: -
J gene: TRBJ2-1
V gene: TRBV5-1
clone size: -
CDR3 protein: CASSLGTSSYNEQFF
CDR3 DNA: TGCGCCAGCAGCCTCGGGACAAGCTCCTACAATGAGCAGTTCTTC

D gene: -
J gene: TRBJ1-1
V gene: TRBV19
clone size: -
CDR3 protein: CASSTTIHTEAFF
CDR3 DNA: TGTGCCAGTAGCACCACGATCCACACTGAAGCTTTCTTT

D gene: TRBD2
J gene: TRBJ2-3
V gene: TRBV2
clone size: -
CDR3 protein: CASSEAGTRGEREYF
CDR3 DNA: TGTGCCAGCAGTGAAGCGGGGACTAGGGGGGAGAGGGAGTATTTT

D gene: -
J gene: TRBJ2-2
V gene: TRBV5-1
clone size: few
CDR3 protein: CASRATFGELFF
CDR3 DNA: TGCGCCAGCAGGGCTACCTTTGGGGAGCTGTTTTTT

D gene: -
J gene: TRBJ2-1
V gene: TRBV19
clone size: few
CDR3 protein: CASSIGADSYNEQFF
CDR3 DNA: TGTGCCAGTAGTATTGGGGCAGATTCCTACAATGAGCAGTTCTTC

D gene: -
J gene: TRBJ1-5
V gene: TRBV6-2/TRBV6-3
clone size: -
CDR3 protein: CASSSTWSNQPQHF
CDR3 DNA: TGTGCCAGCAGTTCTACCTGGAGCAATCAGCCCCAGCATTTT

D gene: -
J gene: TRBJ2-5
V gene: TRBV7-2
clone size: -
CDR3 protein: CASTDPGARETQYF
CDR3 DNA: TGTGCCAGCACCGACCCGGGAGCTAGGGAGACCCAGTACTTC

D gene: -
J gene: TRBJ1-2
V gene: TRBV7-2
clone size: -
CDR3 protein: CASSLLDGYGYTF
CDR3 DNA: TGTGCCAGCAGCTTGCTGGACGGCTATGGCTACACCTTC

D gene: -
J gene: TRBJ2-6
V gene: TRBV6-1
clone size: -
CDR3 protein: CASSEGVVGANVLTF
CDR3 DNA: TGTGCCAGCAGTGAGGGAGTAGTCGGGGCCAACGTCCTGACTTTC

D gene: -
J gene: TRBJ1-2
V gene: TRBV4-1
clone size: -
CDR3 protein: CASSQGLGDYGYTF
CDR3 DNA: TGCGCCAGCAGCCAAGGGCTCGGGGACTATGGCTACACCTTC

D gene: -
J gene: TRBJ1-4
V gene: TRBV7-2
clone size: -
CDR3 protein: CASSLGQFNEKLFF
CDR3 DNA: TGTGCCAGCAGCTTAGGACAGTTTAATGAAAAACTGTTTTTT

D gene: TRBD2
J gene: TRBJ2-1
V gene: TRBV19
clone size: -
CDR3 protein: CASSIASGTYNEQFF
CDR3 DNA: TGTGCCAGTAGTATAGCTAGCGGCACCTACAATGAGCAGTTCTTC

D gene: TRBD2
J gene: TRBJ2-1
V gene: TRBV9
clone size: -
CDR3 protein: CASSEGLGTSGVYEQFF
CDR3 DNA: TGTGCCAGCAGCGAGGGGCTGGGGACTAGCGGGGTCTATGAGCAGTTCTTC

D gene: -
J gene: TRBJ2-1
V gene: TRBV29-1
clone size: few
CDR3 protein: CSVTQGHLPNNEQFF
CDR3 DNA: TGCAGCGTGACCCAGGGGCACCTTCCAAACAATGAGCAGTTCTTC

D gene: -
J gene: TRBJ2-5
V gene: TRBV3-1/TRBV3-2
clone size: -
CDR3 protein: CASSQVGETQYF
CDR3 DNA: TGTGCCAGCAGCCAAGTGGGGGAGACCCAGTACTTC

D gene: -
J gene: TRBJ2-7
V gene: TRBV21-1
clone size: -
CDR3 protein: CASSKSAGETSGRAASEQYF
CDR3 DNA: TGTGCCAGCAGCAAAAGTGCGGGAGAAACTAGCGGGAGGGCCGCTAGCGAGCAGTACTTC

D gene: -
J gene: TRBJ1-5
V gene: TRBV7-2
clone size: few
CDR3 protein: CASSSNRDNQPQHF
CDR3 DNA: TGTGCCAGCAGCTCCAACAGGGACAATCAGCCCCAGCATTTT

D gene: -
J gene: TRBJ1-5
V gene: TRBV19
clone size: -
CDR3 protein: CASSPRPNQPQHF
CDR3 DNA: TGTGCCAGTAGTCCCCGTCCGAATCAGCCCCAGCATTTT

D gene: -
J gene: TRBJ1-4
V gene: TRBV7-2
clone size: -
CDR3 protein: CASSPWGGGSNEKLFF
CDR3 DNA: TGTGCCAGCAGCCCATGGGGGGGCGGGTCTAATGAAAAACTGTTTTTT

D gene: -
J gene: TRBJ2-7
V gene: TRBV5-5
clone size: -
CDR3 protein: CASSLGIQNYEQYF
CDR3 DNA: TGTGCCAGCAGCTTAGGGATCCAAAACTACGAGCAGTACTTC